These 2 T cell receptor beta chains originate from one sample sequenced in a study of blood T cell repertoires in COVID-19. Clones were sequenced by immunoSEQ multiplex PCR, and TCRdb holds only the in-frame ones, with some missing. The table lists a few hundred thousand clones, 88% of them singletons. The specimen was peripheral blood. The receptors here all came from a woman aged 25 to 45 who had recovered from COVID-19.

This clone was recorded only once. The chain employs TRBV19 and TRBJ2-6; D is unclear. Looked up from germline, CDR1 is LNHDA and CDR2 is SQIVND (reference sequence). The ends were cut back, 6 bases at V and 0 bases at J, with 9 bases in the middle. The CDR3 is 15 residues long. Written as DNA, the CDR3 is TGTGCCAGTAGAGAGATAGACTCTGGGGCCAACGTCCTGACTTTC. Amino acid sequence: CASREIDSGANVLTF.

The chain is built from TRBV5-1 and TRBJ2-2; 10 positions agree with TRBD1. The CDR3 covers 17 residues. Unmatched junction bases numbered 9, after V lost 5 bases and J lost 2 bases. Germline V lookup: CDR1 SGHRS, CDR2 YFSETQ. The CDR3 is CASSSGDRGRNTGELFF. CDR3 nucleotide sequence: TGCGCCAGCAGTTCAGGTGACAGGGGGCGTAACACCGGGGAGCTGTTTTTT.